These T cell receptor beta chains were read from a single sample in a study of T cell responses to AZD1222 COVID-19 vaccine. Assay used: immunoSEQ multiplex PCR; TCRdb lists only in-frame clones, some missing. Among roughly 70,000 clones, less than 85% were seen once, and the ten largest hold approximately 20%. Sequenced here: peripheral blood, sampled on day 0 of MenACWY control vaccination. Receptors were obtained from an adult in good health. CDR3s include the opening cysteine and the closing phenylalanine or tryptophan. The D gene is left open where the match is weak. Rows may omit the clone size; those that give it use once, few, many or a size class.

j_call,v_call,clone_size,d_call,cdr3_aa,cdr3_nt
TRBJ1-3,TRBV5-5,.,TRBD1,CASSLEGYRGQGNTIYF,TGTGCCAGCAGCTTGGAGGGTTACAGGGGGCAAGGAAACACCATATATTTT
TRBJ2-1,TRBV6-2/TRBV6-3,.,TRBD2,CASSTSTSGGAGEQFF,TGTGCCAGCAGTACCTCGACTAGCGGGGGGGCCGGTGAGCAGTTCTTC
TRBJ1-3,TRBV11-2,.,.,CASSNRDSGNTIYF,TGTGCCAGCAGCAACCGGGACTCTGGAAACACCATATATTTT
TRBJ1-1,TRBV5-4,.,.,CASSTFGLNTEAFF,TGTGCCAGCAGCACGTTCGGGCTGAACACTGAAGCTTTCTTT
TRBJ2-3,TRBV6-6,.,TRBD2,CASSTTSGGDTQYF,TGTGCCAGCAGTACAACTAGCGGGGGGGATACGCAGTATTTT
TRBJ2-2,TRBV5-8,.,.,CASRRYGNTGELFF,TGTGCCAGCCGGAGATACGGGAACACCGGGGAGCTGTTTTTT
TRBJ2-5,TRBV5-1,few,.,CASSLGGRRDETQYF,TGCGCCAGCAGCTTGGGGGGACGCAGGGATGAGACCCAGTACTTC
TRBJ1-4,TRBV7-3,.,.,CASSADLGEKLFF,TGTGCCAGCAGCGCCGACCTAGGGGAAAAACTGTTTTTT
TRBJ2-7,TRBV3-1/TRBV3-2,.,.,CASSPSWYYEQYF,TGTGCCAGCAGCCCGTCATGGTACTACGAGCAGTACTTC
TRBJ1-2,TRBV28,once,.,CASSLGGRAYGYTF,TGTGCCAGCAGCCTAGGAGGTCGTGCCTATGGCTACACCTTC
TRBJ2-7,TRBV28,few,.,CASSPGRGRAGSYEQYF,TGTGCCAGCAGTCCGGGGAGGGGGCGGGCAGGCTCCTACGAGCAGTACTTC
TRBJ1-5,TRBV30,.,TRBD1,CAWSGQANQPQHF,TGTGCCTGGAGCGGACAGGCGAATCAGCCCCAGCATTTT
TRBJ1-1,TRBV21-1,.,.,CASSTSADGTGMNTEAFF,TGTGCCAGCAGCACATCCGCGGACGGGACGGGGATGAACACTGAAGCTTTCTTT
TRBJ1-2,TRBV29-1,.,.,CSVGAGGVGMEGNYGYTF,TGCAGCGTTGGCGCAGGCGGAGTGGGGATGGAAGGGAACTATGGCTACACCTTC
TRBJ2-7,TRBV5-1,.,.,CASSLSPTYEQYF,TGCGCCAGCAGTCTCAGCCCTACCTACGAGCAGTACTTC
TRBJ1-6,TRBV7-9,once,TRBD1,CASSLGQGVGNSPLHF,TGTGCCAGCAGCTTGGGACAGGGGGTGGGTAATTCACCCCTCCACTTT
TRBJ1-4,TRBV3-1/TRBV3-2,few,.,CASSQVTGAIKKLFF,TGTGCCAGCAGCCAAGTCACCGGGGCGATCAAGAAACTGTTTTTT
TRBJ1-1,TRBV11-2,.,.,CASSSRYTEAFF,TGTGCCAGCAGCTCACGATACACTGAAGCTTTCTTT
TRBJ1-3,TRBV5-1,few,.,CASSSVPQGTGNTIYF,TGCGCCAGCAGCTCGGTACCGCAGGGTACTGGAAACACCATATATTTT
TRBJ2-5,TRBV9,.,.,CASSVDGGQETQYF,TGTGCCAGCAGCGTAGATGGCGGGCAAGAGACCCAGTACTTC
TRBJ1-2,TRBV30,.,.,CAWSVTQYAYTF,TGTGCCTGGAGTGTAACCCAGTACGCCTACACCTTC
TRBJ1-6,TRBV4-1,.,.,CASSQDLGWGSPLHF,TGCGCCAGCAGCCAAGATCTGGGCTGGGGTTCACCCCTCCACTTT
TRBJ2-7,TRBV11-2,.,TRBD1,CASSSIAGTGPEQYF,TGTGCCAGCAGCTCCATCGCCGGGACAGGGCCCGAGCAGTACTTC
TRBJ1-6,TRBV28,.,.,CASSYDNSYNSPLHF,TGTGCCAGCAGTTACGACAACTCCTATAATTCACCCCTCCACTTT
TRBJ2-3,TRBV19,.,.,CASRNGYTQYF,TGTGCCAGTAGGAACGGTTATACGCAGTATTTT
TRBJ2-7,TRBV6-6,once,TRBD1,CASSPISGTGGINEQYF,TGTGCCAGCAGTCCTATCTCCGGGACAGGGGGCATAAACGAGCAGTACTTC
TRBJ2-2,TRBV5-1,.,.,CASSLTPGGELFF,TGCGCCAGCAGCCTAACCCCCGGCGGGGAGCTGTTTTTT
TRBJ2-3,TRBV29-1,few,TRBD2,CSVLRGTSGSTDTQYF,TGCAGCGTCCTACGTGGGACTAGCGGGAGTACAGATACGCAGTATTTT
TRBJ2-7,TRBV18,.,.,CASSPTGSYEQYF,TGTGCCAGCTCACCGACAGGTTCTTACGAGCAGTACTTC
TRBJ1-1,TRBV5-1,.,.,CASKQGYLTEAFF,TGCGCCAGCAAGCAGGGTTATCTCACTGAAGCTTTCTTT
TRBJ1-2,TRBV29-1,.,.,CSVDVGLGYTF,TGCAGCGTTGATGTAGGGTTGGGCTACACCTTC
TRBJ1-1,TRBV20-1,once,.,CSARQMGRAFF,TGCAGTGCTCGACAGATGGGACGAGCTTTCTTT
TRBJ1-2,TRBV19,.,TRBD1,CASSIGTGVYGYTF,TGTGCCAGTAGTATAGGGACAGGAGTCTATGGCTACACCTTC
TRBJ1-1,TRBV5-1,.,.,CASSPGPRGTEGEAFF,TGCGCCAGCAGCCCCGGCCCCCGGGGCACAGAAGGAGAAGCTTTCTTT
TRBJ2-2,TRBV2,.,TRBD2,CASSETSGGATGELFF,TGTGCCAGCAGTGAAACTAGCGGGGGGGCCACCGGGGAGCTGTTTTTT
TRBJ1-2,TRBV9,.,TRBD1,CASSPRTGVTDGYTF,TGTGCCAGCAGCCCCCGGACAGGGGTGACCGATGGCTACACCTTC
TRBJ1-1,TRBV2,.,.,CAAGGITEAFF,TGTGCCGCGGGGGGAATCACTGAAGCTTTCTTT
TRBJ1-1,TRBV5-1,.,.,CASSLDGGDQEAFF,TGCGCCAGCAGCTTGGATGGGGGGGATCAGGAAGCTTTCTTT
TRBJ1-5,TRBV19,.,.,CATAPGGQGLKPQHF,TGTGCCACCGCGCCGGGGGGGCAGGGACTGAAGCCCCAGCATTTT
TRBJ1-3,TRBV9,once,.,CASSSDPRGTGNTIYF,TGTGCCAGCAGCTCGGATCCCAGGGGCACTGGAAACACCATATATTTT
TRBJ2-3,TRBV30,.,TRBD2,CAWRGGGADTQYF,TGTGCCTGGAGAGGCGGGGGGGCAGATACGCAGTATTTT
TRBJ2-1,TRBV28,.,TRBD1,CASSLAGTGGDNEQFF,TGTGCCAGCAGTCTGGCCGGGACAGGCGGAGACAATGAGCAGTTCTTC
TRBJ1-2,TRBV7-2,.,.,CASSLAGSHYGYTF,TGTGCCAGCAGCTTAGCAGGCAGCCACTATGGCTACACCTTC
TRBJ2-1,TRBV11-2,.,TRBD1,CASSFVSGQGTIF,TGTGCCAGCAGCTTTGTTTCGGGACAGGGGACGATCTTC
TRBJ1-2,TRBV5-1,.,TRBD1,CASSFKTGTAFYGYTF,TGCGCCAGCAGCTTCAAAACCGGGACAGCGTTCTATGGCTACACCTTC
TRBJ2-1,TRBV3-1/TRBV3-2,.,.,CASSHFDEQFF,TGTGCCAGCAGCCATTTTGATGAGCAGTTCTTC
TRBJ2-7,TRBV25-1,.,TRBD1,CASSASGTGGYEQYF,TGTGCCAGCAGTGCCTCCGGGACAGGGGGATACGAGCAGTACTTC
TRBJ2-2,TRBV18,.,.,CASSLDRNTGELFF,TGTGCCAGCTCGTTGGACAGAAACACCGGGGAGCTGTTTTTT
TRBJ2-1,TRBV19,few,TRBD2,CASSISLAGGDEQFF,TGTGCCAGTAGTATTTCACTAGCGGGGGGTGATGAGCAGTTCTTC
TRBJ1-2,TRBV6-5,.,TRBD1,CASQGAWGYTF,TGTGCCAGCCAGGGGGCGTGGGGCTACACCTTC
TRBJ1-2,TRBV3-1/TRBV3-2,.,TRBD1,CASSQATGGRGYTF,TGTGCCAGCAGCCAAGCGACAGGGGGCAGGGGCTACACCTTC
TRBJ1-5,TRBV28,.,.,CASSPLGESAPQHF,TGTGCCAGCAGTCCCCTCGGGGAATCGGCGCCCCAGCATTTT
TRBJ1-3,TRBV5-1,.,.,CASSLSSARTGNTIYF,TGCGCCAGCAGCTTGTCCTCCGCAAGGACGGGAAACACCATATATTTT
TRBJ1-5,TRBV5-8,.,TRBD1,CASGYRGQPQHF,TGTGCCAGCGGGTACAGGGGTCAGCCCCAGCATTTT
TRBJ1-1,TRBV28,.,.,CASSPGTFPEAFF,TGTGCCAGCAGTCCCGGGACGTTCCCTGAAGCTTTCTTT
TRBJ1-3,TRBV5-4,.,.,CASSFRGGSSGNTIYF,TGTGCCAGCAGCTTCAGGGGCGGTAGCTCTGGAAACACCATATATTTT
TRBJ2-3,TRBV2,.,.,CASGQGRKRTDTQYF,TGTGCCAGCGGGCAGGGGCGGAAGCGGACAGATACGCAGTATTTT
TRBJ1-5,TRBV19,.,.,CASSPGSYNQPQHF,TGTGCCAGTAGTCCCGGGTCCTACAATCAGCCCCAGCATTTT
TRBJ1-2,TRBV10-3,.,TRBD1,CAISEEQGAQGYTF,TGTGCCATCAGTGAGGAACAGGGGGCGCAGGGCTACACCTTC